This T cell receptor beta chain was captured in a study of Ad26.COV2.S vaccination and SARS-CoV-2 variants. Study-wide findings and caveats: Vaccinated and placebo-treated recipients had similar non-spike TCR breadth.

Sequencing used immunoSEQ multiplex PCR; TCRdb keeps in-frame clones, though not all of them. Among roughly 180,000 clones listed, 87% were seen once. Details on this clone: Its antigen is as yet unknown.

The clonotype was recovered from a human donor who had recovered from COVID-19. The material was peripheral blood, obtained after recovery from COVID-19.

The CDR3, as DNA: TGCGCCAGCAGTCGGGGGGGAGGCAGTTCACCCCTCCACTTT. It encodes CASSRGGGSSPLHF. The chain joins TRBV5-1 to TRBJ1-6, with D perhaps matching TRBD1 (5 bases). Germline V gives CDR1 SGHRS, CDR2 YFSETQ. The CDR3 contains 14 residues. Trimming cost V 5 bases and J 9 bases, with 15 bases left between them.